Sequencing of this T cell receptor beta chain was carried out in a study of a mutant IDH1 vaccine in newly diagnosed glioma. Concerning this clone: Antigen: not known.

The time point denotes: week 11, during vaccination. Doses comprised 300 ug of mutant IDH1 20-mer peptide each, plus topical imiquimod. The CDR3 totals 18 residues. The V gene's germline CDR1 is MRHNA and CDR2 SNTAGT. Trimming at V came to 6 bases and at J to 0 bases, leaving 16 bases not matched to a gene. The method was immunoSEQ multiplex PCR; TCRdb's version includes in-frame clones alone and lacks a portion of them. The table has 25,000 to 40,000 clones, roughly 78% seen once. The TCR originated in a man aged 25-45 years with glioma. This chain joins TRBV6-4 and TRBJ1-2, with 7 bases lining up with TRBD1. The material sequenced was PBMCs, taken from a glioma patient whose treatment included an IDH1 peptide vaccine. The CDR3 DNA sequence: TGTGCCAGCAGCACCTCGGGACAGCTATATCAAACTAACTATGGCTACACCTTC. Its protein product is CASSTSGQLYQTNYGYTF.